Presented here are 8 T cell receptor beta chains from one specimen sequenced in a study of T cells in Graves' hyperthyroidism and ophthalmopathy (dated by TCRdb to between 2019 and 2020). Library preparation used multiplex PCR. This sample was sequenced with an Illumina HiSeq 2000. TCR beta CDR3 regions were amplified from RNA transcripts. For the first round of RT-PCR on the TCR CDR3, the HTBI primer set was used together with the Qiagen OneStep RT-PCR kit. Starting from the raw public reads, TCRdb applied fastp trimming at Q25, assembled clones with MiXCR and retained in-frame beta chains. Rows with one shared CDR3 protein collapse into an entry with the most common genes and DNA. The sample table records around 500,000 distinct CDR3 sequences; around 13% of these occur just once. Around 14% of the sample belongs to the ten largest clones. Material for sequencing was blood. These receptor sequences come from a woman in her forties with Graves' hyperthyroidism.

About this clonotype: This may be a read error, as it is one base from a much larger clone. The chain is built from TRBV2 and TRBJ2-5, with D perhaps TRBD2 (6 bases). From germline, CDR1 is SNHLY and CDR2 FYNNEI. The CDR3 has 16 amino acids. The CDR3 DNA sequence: TGTGCCGGCAGTATCGACCATCCGGGAGTAGCCGAGACCCAGTACTTC. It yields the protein CAGSIDHPGVAETQYF.

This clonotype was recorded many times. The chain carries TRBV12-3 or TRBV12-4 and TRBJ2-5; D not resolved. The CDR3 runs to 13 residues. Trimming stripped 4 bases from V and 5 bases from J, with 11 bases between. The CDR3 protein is CASSYDSTETQYF. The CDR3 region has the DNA TGTGCCAGCAGTTACGATAGCACCGAGACCCAGTACTTC.

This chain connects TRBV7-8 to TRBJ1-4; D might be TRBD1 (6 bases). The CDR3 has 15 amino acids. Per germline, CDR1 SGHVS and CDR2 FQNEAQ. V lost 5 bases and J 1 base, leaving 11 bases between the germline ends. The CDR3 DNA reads TGTGCCAGCAGCCTAGGGGGGAAAACTAATGAAAAACTGTTTTTT. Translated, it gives CASSLGGKTNEKLFF.

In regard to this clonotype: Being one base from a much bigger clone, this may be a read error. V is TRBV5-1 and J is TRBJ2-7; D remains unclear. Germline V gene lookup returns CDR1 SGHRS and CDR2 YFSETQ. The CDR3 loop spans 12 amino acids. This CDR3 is CASSLGHYGQYF. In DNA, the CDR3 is TGCGCCAGCAGCTTGGGGCATTACGGGCAGTACTTC.

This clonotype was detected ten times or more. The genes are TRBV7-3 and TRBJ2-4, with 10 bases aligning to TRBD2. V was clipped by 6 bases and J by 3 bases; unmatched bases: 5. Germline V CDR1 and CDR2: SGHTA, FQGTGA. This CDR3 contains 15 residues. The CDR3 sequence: CASSHSGRDKNIQYF. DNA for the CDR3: TGTGCCAGCAGTCACAGCGGGAGGGACAAAAACATTCAGTACTTC.

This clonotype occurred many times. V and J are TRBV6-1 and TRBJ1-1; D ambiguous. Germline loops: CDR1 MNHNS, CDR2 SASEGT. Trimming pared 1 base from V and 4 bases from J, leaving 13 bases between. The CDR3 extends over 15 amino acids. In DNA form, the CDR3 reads TGTGCCAGCAGTGAAGACCCGTCCGGAGCCACTGAAGCTTTCTTT. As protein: CASSEDPSGATEAFF.

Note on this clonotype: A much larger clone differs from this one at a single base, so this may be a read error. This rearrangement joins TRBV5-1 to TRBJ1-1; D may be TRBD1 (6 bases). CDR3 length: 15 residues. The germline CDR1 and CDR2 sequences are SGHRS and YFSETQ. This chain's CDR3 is CAISLATGRGTEAFF. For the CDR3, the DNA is TGCGCCATCAGCTTGGCCACAGGGAGAGGCACTGAAGCTTTCTTT.

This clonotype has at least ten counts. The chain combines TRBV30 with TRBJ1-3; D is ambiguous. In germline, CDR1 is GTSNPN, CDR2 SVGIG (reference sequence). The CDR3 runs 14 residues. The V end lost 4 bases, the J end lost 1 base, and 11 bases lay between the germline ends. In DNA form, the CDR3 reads TGTGCCTGGACCGCTATGGGTTCTGGAAACACCATATATTTT. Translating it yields CAWTAMGSGNTIYF.